Presented here are 6 T cell receptor beta chains from one specimen sequenced in a study of beta chain features in type 1 diabetes. Study outcomes and limitations: TCRB CDR3 length was moderately but significantly reduced in all four CD4+ subsets of Type 1 diabetes patients.

These receptors have no identified antigens. Expressed TCRB transcripts were sequenced, since all the RNA that had been isolated was reverse transcribed. TCRdb's table, derived via immunoSEQ multiplex PCR, lists solely in-frame clones and lacks some. The data contain around 300,000 clones, over 14% of them seen just once; the ten biggest clones take up less than 0.02%. Input material: naive CD4+ T cells from blood. Receptors were obtained from a man aged 18 to 29 with type 1 diabetes.

The chain combines TRBV25-1 with TRBJ2-7, with 8 bases matching TRBD2. Germline CDR1 and CDR2: MGHDK and SYGVNS. V lost 3 bases, J lost 7 bases, and 11 bases stayed unmatched. The CDR3 is made up of 15 amino acids. The CDR3 nucleotides are TGTGCCAGCAGTGAGTGGACGGGAGGGCCCCAGGAGCAGTACTTC. Translated, it gives CASSEWTGGPQEQYF.

There are a few counts of this clone. This rearrangement joins TRBV27 to TRBJ2-1; D unclear. Per germline, CDR1 MNHEY and CDR2 SMNVEV (reference sequence). There are 13 residues in the CDR3. V was cut by 2 bases and J by 3 bases, with 5 bases left in between. CDR3 bases: TGTGCCAGCAGTTTACAGGTCTACAATGAGCAGTTCTTC. It is translated as CASSLQVYNEQFF.

V and J are TRBV11-2 and TRBJ2-5, with 7 bases aligning to TRBD2. CDR3 length: 15 amino acids. V lost 1 base and J lost 4; bases outside the gene matches: 6. Germline values: CDR1 SGHAT, CDR2 FQNNGV. In DNA form, the CDR3 reads TGTGCCAGCAGCTTAGGGGGGGGAACCGGAGAGACCCAGTACTTC. Its translation is CASSLGGGTGETQYF.

The V call is TRBV15, the J call TRBJ1-2; possible D gene TRBD1, 6 bases. The germline V gene encodes CDR1 LNHNV and CDR2 YYDKDF (reference sequence). The V and J ends lost 0 bases and 8 bases respectively, with 16 bases between them. The CDR3 extends over 15 amino acids. The CDR3 region has the DNA TGTGCCACCAGCAGAGATAGGACAGCCATTTCCGGCTACACCTTC. Translation gives CATSRDRTAISGYTF.

As to this clone: Other DNA sequences within the sample encode an identical CDR3. The chain couples TRBV7-9 to TRBJ2-1; tentative D call: TRBD2 (6 bases). Germline loops: CDR1 SEHNR, CDR2 FQNEAQ (reference sequence). Trimming removed 2 bases from V and 6 bases from J, with 8 bases in between. The CDR3 is 13 amino acids. CDR3 in DNA: TGTGCCAGCAGCTTACAGGGAGGCAATGAGCAGTTCTTC. The encoded protein is CASSLQGGNEQFF.

Remarks on this clone: The same CDR3 also results from other DNA sequences found in this sample. The CDR3, as DNA: TGCGCCAGCAGCCAAGATTTGCGGGGGGGAAACACCGGGGAGCTGTTTTTT. It encodes CASSQDLRGGNTGELFF. The chain couples TRBV4-3 to TRBJ2-2, with 9 nucleotides matching TRBD2. This CDR3 has 17 residues. CDR1 LGHNA and CDR2 YSLEER come from the germline V gene. V shed 0 bases and J 2 bases; nucleotides not matched to a gene: 4.